This TCR beta chain derives from a study of Ad26.COV2.S vaccination and SARS-CoV-2 variants listed by TCRdb under 2021. Describing the broader study: Donors in the vaccine arm were drawn from COV1001, a multicentre, randomized, double-blind, placebo-controlled phase I-IIa trial testing Ad26.COV2.S in healthy adults. Ad26.COV2.S was given intramuscularly at 5x10^10 or 1x10^11 viral particles, as a single shot or as two shots 56 days apart. Sequencing of the TCRbeta repertoire served to evaluate the specificity and breadth of SARS-CoV-2-reactive T cell receptors following Ad26.COV2.S vaccination. The TCR-sequenced set comprised around 32 samples: some 19 Ad26.COV2.S vaccine recipients, 5 placebo recipients and 8 SARS-CoV-2 convalescent individuals. Participants in the trial were split at random into five groups of five each, receiving low-dose or high-dose Ad26.COV2.S once or twice, or else placebo on both occasions. Investigators remained blinded to trial group allocation during experiments and outcome assessment. Overall results and qualifications from the work: Substantial breadth of spike-specific CD8+ and CD4+ T cell responses was reported after vaccination. The authors noted that the TCR breadth and depth analyses may have underestimated total T cell responses. Ad26.COV2.S recipients had higher spike-specific TCR breadth than placebo recipients (P = 0.0014). The study was not powered for comparison of responses between vaccine doses or regimens. Vaccine and placebo recipients had similar non-spike TCR breadth, a finding consistent with the vaccine containing only spike.

As concerns this clone: Its antigen remains undetermined. Base qualities are not at hand, and no much larger clone is one base apart.

Trimmed from V: 5 bases; trimmed from J: 4 bases; junction bases lacking a gene match: 10. Reading the germline V gene (reference sequence) gives CDR1 SEHNR and CDR2 FQNEAQ. The CDR3 runs 16 residues from the cysteine to the phenylalanine. Of the read, only the CDR3 DNA is kept; its 48 bases are in frame from base 1. What the treatment or condition label conveys for this sample: around 19 received Ad26.COV2.S at low or high dose, single or two shots; roughly five received placebo; per-sample allocation not given. For vaccine and placebo recipients, the sequenced repertoires came from samples collected on day 63 after the first injection. Between 29 July and 7 August 2020, Cohort 1b enrolled about 27 adults aged 18-55 years at one site in Boston, USA. As a vaccine, Ad26.COV2.S was a replication-incompetent adenovirus type 26 vector that expressed a prefusion-stabilized SARS-CoV-2 spike protein derived from the original Wuhan strain.

The immunoSEQ Assay was used to sequence TCRbeta CDR3 regions. After extraction, genomic DNA underwent amplification by bias-controlled multiplex PCR, followed by high-throughput sequencing. The paper's data handling went like this. Collapsing and filtering of sequences were performed to quantify the absolute abundance of each unique TCRbeta CDR3 region. T cell fraction was estimated by normalizing TCRbeta template counts to usable DNA, which was measured by amplifying reference genes present in all nucleated cells. Repertoire TCRs were annotated as SARS-CoV-2-specific when V gene, CDR3 amino acid sequence and J gene were exactly matched to a known reactive TCR set. The reference SARS-CoV-2 TCR set came from MIRA and was filtered for enrichment in COVID-19-positive ImmuneCODE repertoires, removing public or cross-reactive TCRs. Drawing on the MIRA antigens, annotated TCRs were analysed further at the level of specific ORF or position within ORF. Breadth was defined as annotated unique rearrangements over total unique productive rearrangements; depth was the summed frequency of those rearrangements. TCR breadth was compared between groups using two-sided Wilcoxon rank-sum tests. The source is immuneACCESS, and TCRdb retained only in-frame sequences with V and J called. Part of the clones is not carried over; for the studies checked, unresolved V genes explain less than half of this, and the remainder is unexplained. The V and J calls and clone size are taken from that table; D and trimming were inferred from the DNA. The sample has about 460,000 clones on record, about nine tenths of them singletons. The ten largest clonotypes hold 1.5% to 2% of the sample.

This TCR was sampled from a person between 18 and 65 years old who received the Ad26.COV2.S COVID-19 vaccine or a placebo. The source was peripheral blood, collected in a trial of Ad26.COV2.S vaccine versus placebo. The chain is encoded by TRBV7-9 joined to TRBJ2-7; TRBD2 lines up with 11 middle nucleotides. The bases read TGTGCCAGCAGCCCACCTCCGACTAGCGGGAAGTACGAGCAGTACTTC. Translated, this is CASSPPPTSGKYEQYF.